This T cell receptor beta chain was documented in a study of a mutant IDH1 vaccine in newly diagnosed glioma. Points from the study as a whole: Of the patients, 85% to 95% had vaccine-induced immune responses.

Assay used: immunoSEQ multiplex PCR; TCRdb lists only in-frame clones, some missing. This sample has about 33,000 clones, with roughly nine tenths found just once. Time point: baseline, week 1 (first vaccination visit). Stated treatment: pre-vaccination baseline after standard-of-care therapy. In its sample, this clone ranks as medium-sized (0.01 to 0.1%). Its antigen remains unidentified. V dropped 6 bases and J dropped 7 bases, with 27 bases sitting between them. The germline CDR1 and CDR2 sequences are MRHNA and SNTAGT. The CDR3 is 17 residues long. The V and J genes are TRBV6-4 and TRBJ1-1; D is unresolved. The clonotype was recovered from a woman aged 40 to 49 with glioma. The material sequenced was PBMCs, taken from a glioma patient treated with radiotherapy, temozolomide or both. This chain's CDR3 is CASSNEASSGGPIEAFF. The CDR3 nucleotides read TGTGCCAGCAGCAACGAGGCCTCGTCTGGCGGACCGATTGAAGCTTTCTTT.